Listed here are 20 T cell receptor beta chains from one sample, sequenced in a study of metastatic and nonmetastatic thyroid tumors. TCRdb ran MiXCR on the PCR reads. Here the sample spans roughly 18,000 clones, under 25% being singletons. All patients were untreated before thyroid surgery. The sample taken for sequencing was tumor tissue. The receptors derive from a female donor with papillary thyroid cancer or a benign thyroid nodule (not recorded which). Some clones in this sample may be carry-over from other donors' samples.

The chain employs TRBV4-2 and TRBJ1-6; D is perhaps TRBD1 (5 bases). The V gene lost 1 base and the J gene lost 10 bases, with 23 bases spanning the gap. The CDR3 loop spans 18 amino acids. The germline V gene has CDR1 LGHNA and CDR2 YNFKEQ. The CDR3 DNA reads TGTGCCAGCAGCCAAGGTCCCGCCCTGGCAGGGATGGGATCACCCCTCCACTTT. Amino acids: CASSQGPALAGMGSPLHF.

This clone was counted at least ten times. CDR3 protein: CASSLGAFEKLFF. CDR3 DNA: TGTGCCAGCAGTTTAGGTGCATTTGAAAAACTGTTTTTT. The rearrangement links TRBV28 to TRBJ1-4; D call uncertain. The CDR3 is made up of 13 amino acids. With 2 bases removed from V and 7 bases from J, the gap between germline ends came to 8 bases. The germline gives CDR1 MDHEN, CDR2 SYDVKM.

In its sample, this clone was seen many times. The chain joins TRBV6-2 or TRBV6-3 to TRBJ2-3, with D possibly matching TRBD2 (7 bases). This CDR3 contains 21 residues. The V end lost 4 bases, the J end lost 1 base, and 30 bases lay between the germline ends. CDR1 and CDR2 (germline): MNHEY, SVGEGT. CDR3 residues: CASSSPLGASGQLGGTDTQYF. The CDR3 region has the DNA TGTGCCAGCAGTTCCCCCCTCGGGGCTAGCGGACAGCTCGGGGGCACAGATACGCAGTATTTT.

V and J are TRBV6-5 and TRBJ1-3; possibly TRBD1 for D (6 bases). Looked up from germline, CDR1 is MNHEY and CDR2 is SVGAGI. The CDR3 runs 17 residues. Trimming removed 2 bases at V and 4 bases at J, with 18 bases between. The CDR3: CASSYNRGLRTGNTIYF. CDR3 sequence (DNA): TGTGCCAGCAGTTACAATCGGGGGCTCCGAACCGGAAACACCATATATTTT.

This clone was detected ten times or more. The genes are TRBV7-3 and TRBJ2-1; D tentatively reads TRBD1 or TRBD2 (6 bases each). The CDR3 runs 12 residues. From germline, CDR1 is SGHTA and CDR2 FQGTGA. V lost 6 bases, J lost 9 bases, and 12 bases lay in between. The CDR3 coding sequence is TGTGCCAGCAGTTTAGAGGGGGGTGAGCAGTTCTTC. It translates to CASSLEGGEQFF.

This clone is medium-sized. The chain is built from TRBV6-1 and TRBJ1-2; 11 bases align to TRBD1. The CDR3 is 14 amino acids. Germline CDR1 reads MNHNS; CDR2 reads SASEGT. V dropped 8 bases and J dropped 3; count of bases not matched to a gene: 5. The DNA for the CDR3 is TGTGCCAGCGTCCGGGACAGGGGGTACTATGGCTACACCTTC. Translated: CASVRDRGYYGYTF.

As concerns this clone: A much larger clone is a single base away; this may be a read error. The CDR3 loop is CAIRYTRNTGELFF. CDR3 bases: TGTGCCATCAGGTACACTAGAAACACCGGGGAGCTGTTTTTT. The J gene is TRBJ2-2, the V gene TRBV10-3; maybe TRBD2 (5 bases). Germline lookup yields CDR1 ENHRY and CDR2 SYGVKD. V was clipped by 6 bases and J by 2 bases, with 10 bases between them. The CDR3 covers 14 residues.

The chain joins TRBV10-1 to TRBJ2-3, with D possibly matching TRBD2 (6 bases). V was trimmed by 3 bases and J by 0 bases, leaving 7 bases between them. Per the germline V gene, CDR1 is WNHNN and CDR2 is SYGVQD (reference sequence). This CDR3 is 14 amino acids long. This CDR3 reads CASSDGTSTDTQYF. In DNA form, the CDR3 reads TGCGCCAGCAGTGACGGGACTAGCACAGATACGCAGTATTTT.

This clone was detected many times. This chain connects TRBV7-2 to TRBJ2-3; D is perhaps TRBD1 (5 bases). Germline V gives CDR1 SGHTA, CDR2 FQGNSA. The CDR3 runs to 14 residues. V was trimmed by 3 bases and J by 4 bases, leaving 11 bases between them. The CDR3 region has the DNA TGTGCCAGCAGCTTGAGCAGGGTATCAGATACGCAGTATTTT. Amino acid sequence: CASSLSRVSDTQYF.

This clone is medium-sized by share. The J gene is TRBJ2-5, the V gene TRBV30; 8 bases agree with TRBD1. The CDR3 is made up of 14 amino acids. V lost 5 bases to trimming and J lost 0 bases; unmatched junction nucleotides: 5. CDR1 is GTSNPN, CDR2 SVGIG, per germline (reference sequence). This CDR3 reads CAWGDRKYQETQYF. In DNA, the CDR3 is TGTGCCTGGGGGGACAGGAAGTACCAAGAGACCCAGTACTTC. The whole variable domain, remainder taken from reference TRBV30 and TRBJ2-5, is SQTIHQWPATLVQPVGSPLSLECTVEGTSNPNLYWYRQAAGRGLQLLFYSVGIGQISSEVPQNLSASRPQDRQFILSSKKLLLSDSGFYLCAWGDRKYQETQYFGPGTRLLVL.

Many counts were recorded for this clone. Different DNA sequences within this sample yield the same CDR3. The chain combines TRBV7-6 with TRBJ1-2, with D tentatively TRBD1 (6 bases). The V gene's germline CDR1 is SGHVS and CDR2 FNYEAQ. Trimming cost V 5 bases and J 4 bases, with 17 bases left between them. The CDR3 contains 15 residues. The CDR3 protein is CASSPISGAFYGYTF. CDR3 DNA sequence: TGTGCCAGCAGCCCTATCTCAGGGGCTTTCTATGGCTACACCTTC.

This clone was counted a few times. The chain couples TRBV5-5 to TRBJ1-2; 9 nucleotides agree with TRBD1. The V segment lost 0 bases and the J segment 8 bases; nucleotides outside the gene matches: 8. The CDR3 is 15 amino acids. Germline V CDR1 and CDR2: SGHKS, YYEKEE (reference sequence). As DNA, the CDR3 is TGTGCCAGCAGCTTGGGGCCACAGGGGGCTGAGGGCTACACCTTC. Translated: CASSLGPQGAEGYTF.

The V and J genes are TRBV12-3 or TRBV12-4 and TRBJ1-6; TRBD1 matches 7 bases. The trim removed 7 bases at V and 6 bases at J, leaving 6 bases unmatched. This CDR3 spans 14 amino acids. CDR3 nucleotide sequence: TGTGCCAGCAATGCCGGGACAGCTAATTCACCCCTCCACTTT. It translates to CASNAGTANSPLHF.

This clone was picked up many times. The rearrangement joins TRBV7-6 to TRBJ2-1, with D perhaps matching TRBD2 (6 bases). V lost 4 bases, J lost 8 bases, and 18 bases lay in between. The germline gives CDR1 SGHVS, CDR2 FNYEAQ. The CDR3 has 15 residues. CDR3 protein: CASSSPRAGWDEQFF. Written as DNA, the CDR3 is TGTGCCAGCAGCTCCCCGCGGGCGGGGTGGGATGAGCAGTTCTTC. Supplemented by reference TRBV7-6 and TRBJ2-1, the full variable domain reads GAGVSQSPRYKVTKRGQDVALRCDPISGHVSLYWYRQALGQGPEFLTYFNYEAQQDKSGLPNDRFSAERPEGSISTLTIQRTEQRDSAMYRCASSSPRAGWDEQFFGPGTRLTVL.

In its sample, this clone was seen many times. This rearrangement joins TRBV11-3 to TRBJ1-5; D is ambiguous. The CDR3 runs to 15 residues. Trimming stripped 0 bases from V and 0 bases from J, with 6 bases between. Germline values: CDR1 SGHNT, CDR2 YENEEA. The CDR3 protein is CASSLDWDSNQPQHF. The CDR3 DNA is TGTGCCAGCAGCTTAGACTGGGATAGCAATCAGCCCCAGCATTTT.

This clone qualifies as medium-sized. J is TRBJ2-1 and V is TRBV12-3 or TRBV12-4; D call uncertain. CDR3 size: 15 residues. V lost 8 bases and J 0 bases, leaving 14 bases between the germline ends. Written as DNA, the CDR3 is TGTGCCAGCCGTTCCAATACGGGCTCCTACAATGAGCAGTTCTTC. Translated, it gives CASRSNTGSYNEQFF.

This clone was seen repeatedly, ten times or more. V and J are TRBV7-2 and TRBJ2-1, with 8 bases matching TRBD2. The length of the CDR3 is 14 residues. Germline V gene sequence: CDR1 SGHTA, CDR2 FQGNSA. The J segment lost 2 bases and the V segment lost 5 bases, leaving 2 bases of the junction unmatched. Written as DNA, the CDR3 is TGTGCCAGCAGCCCGGGACTAGCCTACAATGAGCAGTTCTTC. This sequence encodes CASSPGLAYNEQFF. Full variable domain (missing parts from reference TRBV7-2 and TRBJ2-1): GAGVSQSPSNKVTEKGKDVELRCDPISGHTALYWYRQSLGQGLEFLIYFQGNSAPDKSGLPSDRFSAERTGGSVSTLTIQRTQQEDSAVYLCASSPGLAYNEQFFGPGTRLTVL.

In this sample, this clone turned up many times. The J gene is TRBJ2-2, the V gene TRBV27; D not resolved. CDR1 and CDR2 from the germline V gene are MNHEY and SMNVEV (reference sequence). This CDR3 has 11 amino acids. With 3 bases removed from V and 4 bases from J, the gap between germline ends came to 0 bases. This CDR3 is CASSFTGELFF. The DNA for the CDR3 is TGTGCCAGCAGTTTCACCGGGGAGCTGTTTTTT.

The CDR3 region is CASNYNSPLHF. CDR3 bases: TGTGCCAGCAATTATAATTCACCCCTCCACTTT. The chain couples TRBV6-2 or TRBV6-3 to TRBJ1-6; D unresolved. Between the trimmed V and J ends, which lost 7 bases and 4 bases, there was a span of 2 bases. Germline assignment: CDR1 MNHEY and CDR2 SVGEGT. The CDR3 has 11 amino acids.

CDR3 nucleotides: TGTGCCTGGAGTAACGGGGGTCGCGGCGAGCAGTACTTC. Translated, it gives CAWSNGGRGEQYF. The V gene is TRBV30, the J gene TRBJ2-7; TRBD2 is a possible D gene (6 bases). Germline assignment: CDR1 GTSNPN and CDR2 SVGIG (reference sequence). The V and J ends lost 2 bases and 6 bases respectively, with 14 bases between them. The CDR3 runs 13 residues.